This TCR beta chain was sequenced for a study of CD8 T cells in Susac syndrome. General observations from the study: It was acknowledged by the study that relatively few individuals were included in its TCR sequencing and HLA analysis.

Random hexamers were used to reverse transcribe an amount of roughly 0.45 to 1 ug RNA. TCRdb processed the immunoSEQ multiplex PCR reads anew with MiXCR; each CDR3 protein has one entry. The sample consists of approximately 110,000 distinct CDR3 sequences, around 95% of them appearing once. The CDR3 length is 15 residues. CDR1 is MNHEY and CDR2 is SVGAGI in the germline V gene. V dropped 5 bases and J dropped 0 bases, with 11 bases sitting between them. Concerning this clonotype: The antigen is unknown.

The controls were healthy donors who were matched for age and sex. The authors negatively isolated CD8+ and CD4+ T cells and FACS-enriched TEMRA cells. The TCR originated in a human donor in good health. Specimen: CD4+ T cells from PBMCs. The chain has TRBV6-5 and TRBJ1-3; D is unresolved. As DNA, the CDR3 is TGTGCCAGCAGTCCGGACGTCCTCTCTGGAAACACCATATATTTT. Translated, it gives CASSPDVLSGNTIYF.